This T cell receptor beta chain was identified during a study of T cells after posttransplantation cyclophosphamide. A marrow graft followed busulfan-fludarabine conditioning, with cyclophosphamide on days +3 and +4. Study-wide results and limits: Later blood repertoires were often dominated by clones from the donor CD8+ memory compartment. Blood and skin or GI T cell repertoires showed limited TRB overlap. After PTCy, TRB diversity resembled that of CNI/methotrexate controls.

With respect to this clone: What it recognizes is unknown.

Libraries were prepared by immunoSEQ multiplex PCR; TCRdb keeps only in-frame clonotypes and omits some of them. The sample has approximately 12,000 clones, over 2% seen once. This sequence originates from a male patient aged 30 to 40 who received an allogeneic stem cell transplant from a related donor, was CMV-positive, and had no GVHD. Some T cells may possibly be graft donor cells. The sequencing used PBMCs, collected after allogeneic stem cell transplant with posttransplant cyclophosphamide.

The chain's CDR3 is CASSFGTPDTQYF. The CDR3 bases are TGTGCCAGCAGTTTTGGGACTCCAGATACGCAGTATTTT. This chain uses TRBV27 with TRBJ2-3, with a tentative D call TRBD2 (6 bases). V lost 3 bases and J lost 4, with 8 bases in between. The CDR3 sequence is 13 residues long. Looked up from germline, CDR1 is MNHEY and CDR2 is SMNVEV (reference sequence).